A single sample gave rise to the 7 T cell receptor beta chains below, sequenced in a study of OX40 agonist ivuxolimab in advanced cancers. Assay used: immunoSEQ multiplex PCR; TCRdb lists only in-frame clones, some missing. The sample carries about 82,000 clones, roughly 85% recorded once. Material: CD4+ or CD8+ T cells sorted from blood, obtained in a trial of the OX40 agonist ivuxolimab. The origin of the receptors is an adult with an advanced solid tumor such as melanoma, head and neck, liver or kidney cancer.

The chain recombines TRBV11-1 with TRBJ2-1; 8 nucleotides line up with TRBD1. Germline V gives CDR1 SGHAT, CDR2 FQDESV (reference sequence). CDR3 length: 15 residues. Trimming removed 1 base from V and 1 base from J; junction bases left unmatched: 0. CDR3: CASSLGQGSYNEQFF. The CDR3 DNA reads TGTGCCAGCAGCTTAGGACAGGGGTCCTACAATGAGCAGTTCTTC.

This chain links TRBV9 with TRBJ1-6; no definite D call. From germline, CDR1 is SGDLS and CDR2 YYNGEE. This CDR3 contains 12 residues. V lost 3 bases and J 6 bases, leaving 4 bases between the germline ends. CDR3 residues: CASSETNSPLHF. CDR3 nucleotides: TGTGCCAGCAGCGAGACTAATTCACCCCTCCACTTT.

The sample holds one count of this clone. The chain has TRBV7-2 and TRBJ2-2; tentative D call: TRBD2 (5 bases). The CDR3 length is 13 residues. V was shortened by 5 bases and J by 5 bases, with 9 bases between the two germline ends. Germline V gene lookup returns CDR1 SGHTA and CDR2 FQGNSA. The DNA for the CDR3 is TGTGCCAGCAGCCCCTCGGGGACCGGGGAGCTGTTTTTT. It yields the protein CASSPSGTGELFF.

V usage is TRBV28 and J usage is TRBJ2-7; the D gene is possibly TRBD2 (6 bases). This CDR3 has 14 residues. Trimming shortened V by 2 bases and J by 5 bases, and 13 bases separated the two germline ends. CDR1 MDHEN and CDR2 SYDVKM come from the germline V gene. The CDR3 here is CASSLGPGGNEQYF. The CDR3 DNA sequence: TGTGCCAGCAGTTTAGGGCCTGGGGGGAACGAGCAGTACTTC.

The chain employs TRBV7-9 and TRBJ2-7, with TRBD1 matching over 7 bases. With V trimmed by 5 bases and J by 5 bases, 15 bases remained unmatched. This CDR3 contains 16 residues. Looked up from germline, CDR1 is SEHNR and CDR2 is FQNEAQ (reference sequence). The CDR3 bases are TGTGCCAGCAGCCTAAACAGGGGAAGTAGAATCCACGAGCAGTACTTC. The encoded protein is CASSLNRGSRIHEQYF.

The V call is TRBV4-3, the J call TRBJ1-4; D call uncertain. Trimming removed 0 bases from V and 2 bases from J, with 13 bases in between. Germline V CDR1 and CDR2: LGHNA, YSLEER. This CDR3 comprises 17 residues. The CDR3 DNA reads TGCGCCAGCAGCCAAGATTCGTCGGCAAGCACTAATGAAAAACTGTTTTTT. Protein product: CASSQDSSASTNEKLFF.

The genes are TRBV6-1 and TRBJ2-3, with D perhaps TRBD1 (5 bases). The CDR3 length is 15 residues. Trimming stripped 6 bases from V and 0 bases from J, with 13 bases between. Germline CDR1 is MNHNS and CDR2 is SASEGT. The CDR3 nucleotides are TGTGCCAGCAGCAAACAGGATCTCAGCACAGATACGCAGTATTTT. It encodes CASSKQDLSTDTQYF.